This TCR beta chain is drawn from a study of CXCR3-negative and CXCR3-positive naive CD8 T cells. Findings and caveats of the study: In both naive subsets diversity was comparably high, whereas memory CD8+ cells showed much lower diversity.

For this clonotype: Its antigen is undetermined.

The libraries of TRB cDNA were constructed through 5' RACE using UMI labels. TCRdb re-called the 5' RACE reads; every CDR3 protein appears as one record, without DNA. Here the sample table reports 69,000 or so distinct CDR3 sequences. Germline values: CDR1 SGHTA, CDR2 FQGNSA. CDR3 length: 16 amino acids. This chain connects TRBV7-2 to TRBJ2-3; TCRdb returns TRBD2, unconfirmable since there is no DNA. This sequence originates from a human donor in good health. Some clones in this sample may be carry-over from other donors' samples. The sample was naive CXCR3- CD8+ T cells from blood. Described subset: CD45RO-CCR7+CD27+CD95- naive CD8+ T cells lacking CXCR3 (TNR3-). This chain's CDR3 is CASSFHPGGPVGTQYF. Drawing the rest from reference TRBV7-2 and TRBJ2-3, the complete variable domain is GAGVSQSPSNKVTEKGKDVELRCDPISGHTALYWYRQSLGQGLEFLIYFQGNSAPDKSGLPSDRFSAERTGGSVSTLTIQRTQQEDSAVYLCASSFHPGGPVGTQYFGPGTRLTVL.